This T cell receptor beta chain derives from a study of cytomegalovirus exposure and HLA in healthy donors. Concerning this clone: What it binds is not known.

Per germline, CDR1 SGHRS and CDR2 YFSETQ. This CDR3 is 13 amino acids long. V was trimmed by 3 bases and J by 7 bases, leaving 11 bases between them. Overall study findings and caveats: When a later analysis compared HLA-associated TCR beta chains with equally common others, the HLA-associated chains turned out to be more clonally expanded and to have lower generation probabilities.

The PCR ran on 60 Vbeta and 13 Jbeta primers. Profiled with immunoSEQ multiplex PCR; TCRdb holds only in-frame clones, not every one. The sample includes about 180,000 clones, 65% to 80% seen only once; the top ten take roughly 2.5%. The receptor's source is a woman in her 30s in good health and CMV-seropositive. The sample was PBMCs. The chain employs TRBV5-1 and TRBJ2-1, with unresolved D. CDR3 DNA sequence: TGCGCCAGCAGCTCTCTGAGGCGAAATGAGCAGTTCTTC. Its translation: CASSSLRRNEQFF.